These 4 T cell receptor beta chains share one sample of origin, sequenced in a study of blood T cells in healthy people across ages. A second PCR of 7 to 11 cycles used a sample-barcoded 5' primer and a J-beta primer mix. In TCRdb, the 5' RACE reads were re-called with MiXCR into one record per CDR3 protein. The table records more than 900,000 distinct CDR3 sequences, just under 30% of them present only once. This sample also appeared in a second study, on T cells of mothers and their children.

Sequenced: blood. The receptors derive from a woman aged 40 to 55 in good health.

About this clonotype itself: One base away lies a much larger clone, so this may be a sequencing read error. This rearrangement joins TRBV12-3 or TRBV12-4 to TRBJ2-1; possible D gene TRBD1, 5 bases. The CDR3 length is 15 residues. V was clipped by 10 bases and J by 1 base, with 17 bases between them. CDR3 coding DNA: TGTGCCAACAGGATCCAAGACTGGTCCTACAATGAGCAGTTCTTC. Amino acid sequence: CANRIQDWSYNEQFF.

This clonotype was found many times. CDR3 protein: CSVIPGQGYYEQYF. CDR3 sequence (DNA): TGCAGCGTTATACCGGGACAGGGGTACTACGAGCAGTACTTC. V and J are TRBV29-1 and TRBJ2-7, with 10 bases identical to TRBD1. Trimming cost V 5 bases and J 3 bases; bases outside gene matches: 7. This CDR3 contains 14 residues. The germline CDR1 and CDR2 sequences are SQVTM and ANQGSEA.

To note about this clonotype: A much larger clone is a single base away; this may be a read error. The V call is TRBV20-1, the J call TRBJ2-7; TRBD1 agrees at 11 bases. Germline loops: CDR1 DFQATT, CDR2 SNEGSKA (reference sequence). V shed 6 bases and J 5 bases; nucleotides not matched to a gene: 9. CDR3 length: 14 amino acids. The CDR3 loop is CSAYRTGGVHEQYF. The CDR3 DNA follows: TGCAGTGCCTACAGGACAGGGGGCGTCCACGAGCAGTACTTC.

This clonotype was observed a handful of times. This rearrangement joins TRBV28 to TRBJ1-4; unclear D gene. V gave up 2 bases and J gave up 0 bases, with 19 bases separating them. The length of the CDR3 is 19 residues. In germline, CDR1 is MDHEN, CDR2 SYDVKM. CDR3 sequence (DNA): TGTGCCAGCAGTTTAAAGGACCTTCGTGGTTTTGCAACTAATGAAAAACTGTTTTTT. The encoded protein is CASSLKDLRGFATNEKLFF.